This T cell receptor (beta chain) comes out of a study of identical twins. This clonotype was seen only a few times. Its target is not known. Study-level findings and limits: Models underpredicted monozygotic twin sharing of out-of-frame TCR alpha.

No donor was unhealthy or non-Caucasian. TCRdb re-analysed the 5' RACE reads in MiXCR, keeping a single row per CDR3 protein. There are hundreds of thousands of distinct CDR3 sequences in the sample; about 12% occur only once, and roughly 1.5% lies in the top ten. Trimming took off 7 bases at V and 10 bases at J, with 15 bases between the two ends. In germline, CDR1 is SGHRS, CDR2 YFSETQ. CDR3 length equals 12 residues. In addition, the sample was reused for a study of yellow fever vaccine responses in identical twins.

The chain couples TRBV5-1 to TRBJ2-1; weak D call: TRBD2 (6 bases). The receptor's source is a woman aged 18-29 years in good health. The sequenced material came from PBMCs. DNA of the CDR3: TGCGCCAGCTGCGGAGGGGCCCACGAGCAGTTCTTC. This gives the protein CASCGGAHEQFF.